The rows below give T cell receptor beta chains drawn from one sample of a study of blood T cells in healthy people across ages. TCRdb re-analysed the 5' RACE reads in MiXCR, keeping a single row per CDR3 protein. The sample carries about 1.5 million distinct CDR3 sequences, about 42% recorded once. The sample was blood. These receptors came from a woman younger than 35 in good health. Both conserved end residues are part of each CDR3. D genes are given only for firm matches. The size entry is marked missing in some rows and otherwise reads once, few, many or a size class.

v_gene	d_gene	abundance	len	j_gene	CDR3nt	CDR3aa
TRBV29-1	TRBD2	-	15	TRBJ2-7	TGCAGCGTTGAGAGGGGGACTAGCGGGAGTCTCGAGCAGTACTTC	CSVERGTSGSLEQYF
TRBV7-9	-	few	15	TRBJ1-2	TGTGCCAGCAGCTTAGCTGGGGGCGCGAACTATGGCTACACCTTC	CASSLAGGANYGYTF
TRBV29-1	-	few	10	TRBJ2-1	TGCAGCGCCCCCCGGGGTGAGCAGTTCTTC	CSAPRGEQFF
TRBV7-2	-	once	16	TRBJ1-2	TGTGCCAGCAGCAAAGCAGTGGGGGCTCGGTATAGCGGCTACACCTTC	CASSKAVGARYSGYTF
TRBV20-1	TRBD1	-	16	TRBJ2-3	TGCAGTGCTAGAGGATCTAGACAGGGCGTAACAGATACGCAGTATTTT	CSARGSRQGVTDTQYF
TRBV6-2/TRBV6-3	-	few	13	TRBJ2-7	TGTGCCAGCAGTTCGCTGCCCTTCAACGAGCAGTACTTC	CASSSLPFNEQYF
TRBV4-1	-	few	13	TRBJ1-1	TGCGCCAGCAGCCAAGATTTGGCAGTCGAAGCTTTCTTT	CASSQDLAVEAFF
TRBV4-1	-	few	13	TRBJ2-6	TGCGCCAGCAGAGCGGTTGGGGCCAACGTCCTGACTTTC	CASRAVGANVLTF
TRBV7-3	-	-	12	TRBJ2-1	TGTGCCAGCAGCTTTAGGCTCGGCGAGCAGTTCTTC	CASSFRLGEQFF
TRBV7-2	TRBD1	once	15	TRBJ1-2	TGTGCCAGCTTCTCGGGAGACAGGGGGAGGTCTGGCTACACCTTC	CASFSGDRGRSGYTF
TRBV6-2/TRBV6-3	-	-	14	TRBJ2-3	TGTGCCAGCAGTAGGCGCGAGTTCACAGATACGCAGTATTTT	CASSRREFTDTQYF
TRBV2	-	-	15	TRBJ1-5	TGTGCCAGCAGCCCGCATGGCACTGGCAATCAGCCCCAGCATTTT	CASSPHGTGNQPQHF
TRBV6-1	-	-	14	TRBJ1-1	TGTGCCACCCAGTACAGGGTCCAGAACACTGAGGCTTTCTTT	CATQYRVQNTEAFF
TRBV29-1	-	many	12	TRBJ1-1	TGCAGCGTCGTAAGGGGGGACACTGAAGCTTTCTTT	CSVVRGDTEAFF
TRBV4-3	-	-	15	TRBJ2-1	TGCGCCAGCAGCCAAGATCGGCGGAGATACAATGAGCGGTTCTTC	CASSQDRRRYNERFF
TRBV20-1	-	-	15	TRBJ2-5	TGCAGTGCTAGAGATTCCCGGGAAGTCTGGGAGACCCAGTACTTC	CSARDSREVWETQYF
TRBV2	-	few	15	TRBJ2-6	TGTGCCAGCTGTCAGGAGATGGCTGGGGCCAACGTCCTGACTTTC	CASCQEMAGANVLTF
TRBV5-1	TRBD1	many	13	TRBJ2-5	TGCGCCAGCAGCTCGGGACAGCAAGAGACCCAGTACTTC	CASSSGQQETQYF
TRBV20-1	-	-	16	TRBJ2-3	TGCAGTGCTAGAACTAGGACAGTCACTAGCACTGATACGCAGTATTTT	CSARTRTVTSTDTQYF
TRBV6-6	-	few	15	TRBJ1-4	TGTGCCAGCAGTTACAGTTGGCAGGGAGATGAAAAACTGTTTTTT	CASSYSWQGDEKLFF
TRBV3-1	-	-	15	TRBJ1-2	TGTGCCAGCAGCCAAGCCCTCACAAAGAACTATGGCTACACCTTC	CASSQALTKNYGYTF
TRBV11-3	TRBD2	-	13	TRBJ2-1	TGTGCCAGCAGCTTAAAGCGGGGCGATGAGCAGTTCTTC	CASSLKRGDEQFF
TRBV20-1	-	-	13	TRBJ1-3	TGCAGTGCTAGATGGGTCTCTGGAAACACCATATATTTT	CSARWVSGNTIYF
TRBV20-1	-	many	14	TRBJ2-3	TGCAGTGCTAGAGATGCACTAGCCTCAGATACGCAGTATTTT	CSARDALASDTQYF
TRBV7-2	-	few	15	TRBJ2-1	TGTGCCAGCAGCTTAAGGAGGCAGCTCATCGATGAGCAGTTCTTC	CASSLRRQLIDEQFF